The text below deals with one T cell receptor beta chain. Its target is unknown. Time point specified: naive CD8 control sorted from an acute-time-point sample. Sequenced by immunoSEQ multiplex PCR; TCRdb stores in-frame clones only, minus some. The table lists 30,000 to 40,000 clones, roughly 88% of them singletons. The sample belongs to a study of CD8 T cells in acute hepatitis C reinfection. Whole-study context: Sequences come from NS3-1073-specific CD8+ T cells, during acute infection and after clearance.

Regarding the study as a whole: Bulk TCRbeta-only sequencing left public clonotype pairing undetermined. A V04-02/J02-02 clonotype was among more than 10 public ones, independent of outcome.

The receptor's source is a woman under 30 who spontaneously cleared hepatitis C infection. Specimen: naive CD8+ T cells from PBMCs.

The CDR3 nucleotides are TGTGCCAGCAGTTCGCCGGGGGGACTAGAGCAGAATGAGCAGTTCTTC. Translating gives CASSSPGGLEQNEQFF. The chain employs TRBV27 and TRBJ2-1, with 8 bases that match TRBD2. The CDR3 is made up of 16 amino acids. V was clipped by 4 bases and J by 7 bases; unmatched bases: 12. The V gene's germline CDR1 is MNHEY and CDR2 SMNVEV (reference sequence).